This T cell receptor beta chain originates from a study of PD-1 blockade in classical Hodgkin lymphoma (dated by TCRdb to the early 2020s). With regard to the full study: Nivolumab dosing was 3 mg/kg intravenously every 2 weeks, continuing until either disease progression or unacceptable toxicity. To define a peripheral blood immune signature of response to PD-1 blockade in classical Hodgkin lymphoma, the study combined TCR beta sequencing with CyTOF.

General findings and caveats noted by the study authors: By C4D1, a significant rise was seen in CD4+ TCR diversity but not in CD8+ TCR diversity (p=0.0027 vs p=0.16), and the rise was most apparent among complete responders (p=0.02). Baseline TCR diversity was reported to be lower in newly diagnosed patients than in healthy donors, and even lower in relapsed/refractory patients. The study was limited to a single clinical trial cohort, and causes of repertoire differences, possibly disease activity or prior therapy, remained undefined. Baseline diversity similar to that of newly diagnosed patients was observed in trial patients achieving complete response, whereas significantly lower diversity was observed in partial responders and progressors. Lower diversity was seen in patients whose nivolumab began less than 1 year after ASCT, and these patients were left out of later analyses so that immune reconstitution would not confound the results.

The Qiagen DNeasy kit was used to extract genomic DNA from unsorted PBMCs and from the negatively selected CD4+ and CD8+ fractions. Amplification of TCR beta CDR3 regions was done by immunoSEQ multiplex PCR with primers that anneal to V and J segments. Amplification bias was minimized using a synthetic immune receptor repertoire, and residual bias was removed computationally after sequencing. Per the authors' processing: Custom Python scripts were used to quantify repertoire diversity as the Shannon entropy index. Unsorted, CD4+ and CD8+ repertoires were analyzed separately, except for combined analyses in which CD4+ and CD8+ sequences were merged in silico. A clone was considered expanded if an increase in frequency of at least 2-fold after treatment relative to C1D1 was found, and a pseudocount of 0.5 was applied to clones undetected at baseline. Singleton clones were defined as clones with 0 or 1 copy at C1D1, and non-singleton clones were defined as clones with 2 or more copies. Clones expanded in unsorted samples were assigned a CD4+, CD8+ or unknown annotation through matching of protein sequences in sorted samples from the same patient. Wilcoxon tests on paired samples were used to test diversity changes from C1D1 to C4D1. What TCRdb holds here is the immuneACCESS table cut down to in-frame rearrangements. Part of the clones is not present; checked against another copy, under half of the missing clones reflect an unresolved V gene, and the others are unexplained. The DNA was the basis for D and trimming; V, J and clone size are from that table. Present in this sample are 5,000 to 8,000 clones, about 86% of which were seen just once. The ten largest clonotypes hold 45% of the sample.

CDR1 SGHTA and CDR2 FQGNSA were looked up in the germline V gene. From the cysteine up to the phenylalanine, the CDR3 has a length of 13 residues. Only the CDR3 DNA is retained, 39 bases long and in frame from the first base. Trimming at the junction amounts to 5 bases on V and 4 bases on J, and the germline ends lie 11 bases apart. The sample's time point label, in plain terms: cycle 2 day 1 (C2D1) of nivolumab. All trial patients had relapsed after autologous stem cell transplantation, with cohorts A, B and C differing in prior brentuximab vedotin exposure. The trial cohort was composed of 55 to 65 patients with relapsed/refractory classical Hodgkin lymphoma, for whom complete response, partial response or progressive disease was recorded as best overall response. Single-agent nivolumab was administered to trial patients in the multi-cohort phase II CheckMate 205 trial. An independent review committee assessed best overall response using the 2007 International Working Group response criteria. PBMCs from the trial were collected at three points: immediately before nivolumab initiation (C1D1), and during therapy at cycle 2 day 1 and cycle 4 day 1. After peripheral blood was drawn into 8 mL Vacutainer Cell Preparation Tubes, PBMCs were isolated by centrifugation and then cryopreserved.

A remark on this clone: The antigen it recognizes is unknown. Base qualities are not provided; no much larger clone lies one nucleotide away.

Specimen: peripheral blood mononuclear cells (PBMCs), collected before the second cycle of nivolumab. Here the chain combines TRBV7-2 and TRBJ1-2, and perhaps TRBD1 as D gene, on 5 matching bases. This TCR derives from a human donor with classical Hodgkin lymphoma. The CDR3 has the sequence CASSREGLYGYTF. The bases are TGTGCCAGCAGCCGGGAGGGGCTCTATGGCTACACCTTC. The variable domain in full, with residues beyond the CDR3 obtained from the reference TRBV7-2 and TRBJ1-2 genes, is GAGVSQSPSNKVTEKGKDVELRCDPISGHTALYWYRQSLGQGLEFLIYFQGNSAPDKSGLPSDRFSAERTGGSVSTLTIQRTQQEDSAVYLCASSREGLYGYTFGSGTRLTVV.